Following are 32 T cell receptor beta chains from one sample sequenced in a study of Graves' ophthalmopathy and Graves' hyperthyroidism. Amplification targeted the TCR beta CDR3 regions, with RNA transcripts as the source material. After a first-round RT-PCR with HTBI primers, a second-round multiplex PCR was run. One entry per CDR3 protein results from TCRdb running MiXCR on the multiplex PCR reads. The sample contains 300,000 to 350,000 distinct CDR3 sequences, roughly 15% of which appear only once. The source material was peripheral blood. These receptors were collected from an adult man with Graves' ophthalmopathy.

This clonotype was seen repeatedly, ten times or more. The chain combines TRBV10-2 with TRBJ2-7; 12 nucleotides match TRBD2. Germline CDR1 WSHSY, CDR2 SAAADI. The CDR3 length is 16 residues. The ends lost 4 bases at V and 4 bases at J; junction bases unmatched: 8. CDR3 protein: CASSGGPSGREYEQYF. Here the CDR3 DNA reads TGCGCCAGCAGTGGGGGACCTAGCGGGAGGGAATACGAGCAGTACTTC.

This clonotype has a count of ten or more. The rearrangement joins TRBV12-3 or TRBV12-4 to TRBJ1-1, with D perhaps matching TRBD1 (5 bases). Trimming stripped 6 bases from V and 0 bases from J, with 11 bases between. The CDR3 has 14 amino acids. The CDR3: CASSRPGMNTEAFF. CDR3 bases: TGTGCCAGCAGCCGGCCAGGGATGAACACTGAAGCTTTCTTT.

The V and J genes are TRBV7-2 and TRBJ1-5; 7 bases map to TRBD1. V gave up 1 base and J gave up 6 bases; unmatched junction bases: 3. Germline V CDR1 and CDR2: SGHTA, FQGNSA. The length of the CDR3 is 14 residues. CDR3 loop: CASSLGSGGQPQHF. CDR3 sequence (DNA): TGTGCCAGCAGCTTAGGGTCAGGGGGTCAGCCCCAGCATTTT.

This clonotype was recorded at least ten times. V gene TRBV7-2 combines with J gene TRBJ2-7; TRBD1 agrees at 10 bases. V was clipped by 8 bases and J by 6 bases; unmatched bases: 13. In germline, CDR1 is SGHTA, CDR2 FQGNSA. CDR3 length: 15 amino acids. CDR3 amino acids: CASGEGTGALGEQYF. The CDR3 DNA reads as TGTGCCAGCGGCGAGGGGACAGGGGCGCTGGGCGAGCAGTACTTC.

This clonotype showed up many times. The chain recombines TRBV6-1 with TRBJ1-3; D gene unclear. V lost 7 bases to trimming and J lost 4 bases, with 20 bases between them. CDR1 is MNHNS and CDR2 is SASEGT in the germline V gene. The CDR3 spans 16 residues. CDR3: CASKEVPAGAGNTIYF. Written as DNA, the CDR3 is TGTGCCAGCAAGGAGGTCCCCGCGGGAGCCGGAAACACCATATATTTT.

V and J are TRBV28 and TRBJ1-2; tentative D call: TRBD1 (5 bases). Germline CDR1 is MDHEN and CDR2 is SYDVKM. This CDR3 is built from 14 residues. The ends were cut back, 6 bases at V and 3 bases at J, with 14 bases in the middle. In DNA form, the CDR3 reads TGTGCCAGCAGAGGGAGCGACAGTTACTATGGCTACACCTTC. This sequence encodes CASRGSDSYYGYTF.

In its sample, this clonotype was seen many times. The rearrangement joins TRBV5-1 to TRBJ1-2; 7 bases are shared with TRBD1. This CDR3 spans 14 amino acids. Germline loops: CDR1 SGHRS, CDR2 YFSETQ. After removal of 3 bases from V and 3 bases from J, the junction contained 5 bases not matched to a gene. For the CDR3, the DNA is TGCGCCAGCAGCTCACAGGGGACCCACTATGGCTACACCTTC. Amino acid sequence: CASSSQGTHYGYTF.

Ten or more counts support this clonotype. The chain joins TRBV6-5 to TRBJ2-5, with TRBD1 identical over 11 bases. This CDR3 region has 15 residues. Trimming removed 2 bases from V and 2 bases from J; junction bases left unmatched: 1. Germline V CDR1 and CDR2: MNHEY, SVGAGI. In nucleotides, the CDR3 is TGTGCCAGCAGTTACCGGGACAGGGGGCAAGAGACCCAGTACTTC. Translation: CASSYRDRGQETQYF.

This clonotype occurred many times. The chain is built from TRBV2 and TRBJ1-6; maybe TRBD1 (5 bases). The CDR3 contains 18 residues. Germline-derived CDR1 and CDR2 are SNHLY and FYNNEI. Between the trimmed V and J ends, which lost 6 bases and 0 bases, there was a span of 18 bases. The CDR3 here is CASSGTGGLSSYNSPLHF. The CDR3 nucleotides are TGTGCCAGCAGCGGGACGGGGGGATTAAGCTCCTATAATTCACCCCTCCACTTT.

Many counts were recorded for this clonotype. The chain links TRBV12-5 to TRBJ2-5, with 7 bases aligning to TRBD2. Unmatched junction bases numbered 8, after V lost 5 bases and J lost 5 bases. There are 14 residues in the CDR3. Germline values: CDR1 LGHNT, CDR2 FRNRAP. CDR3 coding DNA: TGTGCTAGTGGTACCTCCGAGGGAGGGGAGACCCAGTACTTC. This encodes CASGTSEGGETQYF.

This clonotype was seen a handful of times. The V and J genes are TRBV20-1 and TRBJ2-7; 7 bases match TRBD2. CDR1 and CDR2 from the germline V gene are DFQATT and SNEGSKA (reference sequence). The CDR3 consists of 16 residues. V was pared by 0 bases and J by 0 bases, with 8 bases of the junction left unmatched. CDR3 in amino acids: CSARDLVAGLSYEQYF. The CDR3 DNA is TGCAGTGCTAGAGATTTGGTAGCGGGCCTCTCCTACGAGCAGTACTTC.

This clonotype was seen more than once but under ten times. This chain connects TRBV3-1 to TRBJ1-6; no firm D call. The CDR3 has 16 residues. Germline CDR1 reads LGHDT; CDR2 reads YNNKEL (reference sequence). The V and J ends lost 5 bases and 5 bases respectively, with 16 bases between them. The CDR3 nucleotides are TGTGCCAGCAGCGATTGGACCCTGAAGAATAATTCACCCCTCCACTTT. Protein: CASSDWTLKNNSPLHF.

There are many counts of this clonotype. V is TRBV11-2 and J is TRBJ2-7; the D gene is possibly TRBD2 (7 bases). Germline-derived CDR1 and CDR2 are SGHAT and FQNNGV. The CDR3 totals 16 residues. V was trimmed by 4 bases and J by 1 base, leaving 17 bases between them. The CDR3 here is CASSWGGPDTSYEQYF. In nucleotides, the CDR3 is TGTGCCAGCAGCTGGGGGGGCCCGGACACTTCCTACGAGCAGTACTTC. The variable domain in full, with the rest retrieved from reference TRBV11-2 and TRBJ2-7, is EAGVAQSPRYKIIEKRQSVAFWCNPISGHATLYWYQQILGQGPKLLIQFQNNGVVDDSQLPKDRFSAERLKGVDSTLKIQPAKLEDSAVYLCASSWGGPDTSYEQYFGPGTRLTVT.

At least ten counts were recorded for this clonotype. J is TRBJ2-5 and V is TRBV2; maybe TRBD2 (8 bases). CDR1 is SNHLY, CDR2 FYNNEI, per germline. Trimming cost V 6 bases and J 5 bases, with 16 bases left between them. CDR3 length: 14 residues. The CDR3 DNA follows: TGTGCCAGCAGGCGACAGGGACTAGTTGAGACCCAGTACTTC. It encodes CASRRQGLVETQYF.

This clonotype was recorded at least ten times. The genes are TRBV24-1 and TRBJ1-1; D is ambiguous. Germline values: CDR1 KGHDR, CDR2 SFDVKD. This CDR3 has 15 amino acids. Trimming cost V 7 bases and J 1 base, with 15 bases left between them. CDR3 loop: CATRGGAGTNTEAFF. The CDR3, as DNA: TGTGCCACCAGAGGAGGAGCAGGCACGAACACTGAAGCTTTCTTT.

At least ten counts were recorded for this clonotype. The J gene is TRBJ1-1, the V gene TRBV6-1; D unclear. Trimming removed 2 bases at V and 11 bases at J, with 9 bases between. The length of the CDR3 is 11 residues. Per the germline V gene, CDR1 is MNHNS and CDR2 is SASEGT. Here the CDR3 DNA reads TGTGCCAGCAGTGAATTTGACGGGGCTTTCTTT. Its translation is CASSEFDGAFF.

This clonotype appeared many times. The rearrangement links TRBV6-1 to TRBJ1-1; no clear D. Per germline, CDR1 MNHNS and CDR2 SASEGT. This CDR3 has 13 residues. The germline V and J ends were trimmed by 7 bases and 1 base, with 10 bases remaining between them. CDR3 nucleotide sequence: TGTGCCAGCACTAGGACCGCGAACACTGAAGCTTTCTTT. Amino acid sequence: CASTRTANTEAFF.

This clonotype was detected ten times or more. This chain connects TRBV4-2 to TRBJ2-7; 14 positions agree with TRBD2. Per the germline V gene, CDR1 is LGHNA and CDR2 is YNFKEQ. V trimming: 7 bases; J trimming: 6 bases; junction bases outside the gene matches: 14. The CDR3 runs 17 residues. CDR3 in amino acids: CASKQHNPGLAGAEQYF. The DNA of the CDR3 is TGTGCCAGCAAGCAACATAACCCGGGACTAGCGGGAGCCGAGCAGTACTTC.

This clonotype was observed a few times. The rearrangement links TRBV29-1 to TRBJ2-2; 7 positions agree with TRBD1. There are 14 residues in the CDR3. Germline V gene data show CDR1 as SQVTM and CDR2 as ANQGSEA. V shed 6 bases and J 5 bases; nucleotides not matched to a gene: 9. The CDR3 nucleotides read TGCAGCGTGGCCCACGGGACAGATACCGGGGAGCTGTTTTTT. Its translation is CSVAHGTDTGELFF.

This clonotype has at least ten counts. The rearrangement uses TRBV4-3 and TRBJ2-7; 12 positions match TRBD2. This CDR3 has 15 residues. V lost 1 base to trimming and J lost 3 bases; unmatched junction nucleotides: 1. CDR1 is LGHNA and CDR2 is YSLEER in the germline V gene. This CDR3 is CASSQGTSGNYEQYF. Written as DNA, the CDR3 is TGCGCCAGCAGCCAAGGGACTAGCGGGAACTACGAGCAGTACTTC.

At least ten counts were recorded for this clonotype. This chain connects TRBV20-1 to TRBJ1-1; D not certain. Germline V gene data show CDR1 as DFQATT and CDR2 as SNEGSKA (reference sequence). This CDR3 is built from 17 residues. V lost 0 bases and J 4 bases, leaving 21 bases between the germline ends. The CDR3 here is CSARDPRRDQSSTEAFF. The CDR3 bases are TGCAGTGCTAGAGATCCTCGAAGGGATCAGTCCTCCACTGAAGCTTTCTTT.

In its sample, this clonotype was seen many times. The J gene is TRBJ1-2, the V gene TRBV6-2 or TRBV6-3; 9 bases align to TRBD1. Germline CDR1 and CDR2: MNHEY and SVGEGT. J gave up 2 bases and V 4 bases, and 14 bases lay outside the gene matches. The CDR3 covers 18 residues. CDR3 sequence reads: CASSWGGPTGGLNYGYTF. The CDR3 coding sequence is TGTGCCAGCAGTTGGGGTGGCCCTACAGGGGGCCTGAACTATGGCTACACCTTC.

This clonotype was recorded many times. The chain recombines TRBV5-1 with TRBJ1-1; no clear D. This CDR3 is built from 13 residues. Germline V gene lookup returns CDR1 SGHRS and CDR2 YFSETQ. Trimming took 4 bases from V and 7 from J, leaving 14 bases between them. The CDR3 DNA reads TGCGCCAGCAGCAAAGGAGGCGACGGTGAAGCTTTCTTT. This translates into CASSKGGDGEAFF.

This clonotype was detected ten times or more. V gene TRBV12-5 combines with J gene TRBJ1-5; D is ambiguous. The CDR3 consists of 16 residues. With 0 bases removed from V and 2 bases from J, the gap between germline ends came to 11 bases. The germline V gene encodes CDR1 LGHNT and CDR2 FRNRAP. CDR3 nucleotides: TGTGCTAGTGGTTTGGTGTGTTTGGGGTGCAATCAGCCCCAGCATTTT. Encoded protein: CASGLVCLGCNQPQHF.

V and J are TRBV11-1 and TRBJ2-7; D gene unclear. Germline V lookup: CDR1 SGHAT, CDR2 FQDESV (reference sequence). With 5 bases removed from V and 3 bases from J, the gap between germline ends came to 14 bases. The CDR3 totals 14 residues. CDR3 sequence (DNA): TGTGCCAGCAGCCCGCTGACGGAGAGCTACGAGCAGTACTTC. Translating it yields CASSPLTESYEQYF.

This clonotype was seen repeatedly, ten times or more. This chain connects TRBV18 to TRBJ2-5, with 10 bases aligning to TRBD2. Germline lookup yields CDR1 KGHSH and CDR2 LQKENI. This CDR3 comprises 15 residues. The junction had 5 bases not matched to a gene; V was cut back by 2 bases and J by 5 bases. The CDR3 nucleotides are TGTGCCAGCTCACCAACTAGCGGGATTATTGAGACCCAGTACTTC. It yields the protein CASSPTSGIIETQYF.

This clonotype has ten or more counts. The DNA for the CDR3 is TGTGCCAGCAGCAGACAGGCGCCATACTCTGGAAACACCATATATTTT. As protein: CASSRQAPYSGNTIYF. This chain joins TRBV6-2 or TRBV6-3 and TRBJ1-3; tentatively, D is TRBD1 (6 bases). Germline CDR1 is MNHEY and CDR2 is SVGEGT. V was pared by 6 bases and J by 0 bases, with 15 bases between. This CDR3 contains 16 residues.

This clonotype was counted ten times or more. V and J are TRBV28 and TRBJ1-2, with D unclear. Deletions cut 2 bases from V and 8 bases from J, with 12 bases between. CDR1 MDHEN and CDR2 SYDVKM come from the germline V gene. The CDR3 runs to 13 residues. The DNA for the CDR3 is TGTGCCAGCAGTTTAGCGGAGACGAACGGCTACACCTTC. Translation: CASSLAETNGYTF.

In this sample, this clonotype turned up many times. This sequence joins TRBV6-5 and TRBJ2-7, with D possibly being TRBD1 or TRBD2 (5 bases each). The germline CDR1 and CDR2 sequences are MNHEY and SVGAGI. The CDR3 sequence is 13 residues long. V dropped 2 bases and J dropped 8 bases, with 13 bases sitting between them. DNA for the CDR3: TGTGCCAGCAGTTACCAAGAGGGGAGTCAGCAGTACTTC. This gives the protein CASSYQEGSQQYF.

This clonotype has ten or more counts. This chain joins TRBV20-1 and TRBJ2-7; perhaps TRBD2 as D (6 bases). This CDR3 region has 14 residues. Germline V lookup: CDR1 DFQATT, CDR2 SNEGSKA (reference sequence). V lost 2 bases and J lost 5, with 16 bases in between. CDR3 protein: CSARSLRGTNEQYF. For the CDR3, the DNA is TGCAGTGCTAGATCTTTACGGGGGACCAACGAGCAGTACTTC.

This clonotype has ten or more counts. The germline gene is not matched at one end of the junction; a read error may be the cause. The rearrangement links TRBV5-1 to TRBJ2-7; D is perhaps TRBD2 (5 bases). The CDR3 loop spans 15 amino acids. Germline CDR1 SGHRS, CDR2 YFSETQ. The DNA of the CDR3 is TGCGCCAGCAGCCCTTATATGACGGACTCCAACGAGCAGTACTTC. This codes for CASSPYMTDSNEQYF.

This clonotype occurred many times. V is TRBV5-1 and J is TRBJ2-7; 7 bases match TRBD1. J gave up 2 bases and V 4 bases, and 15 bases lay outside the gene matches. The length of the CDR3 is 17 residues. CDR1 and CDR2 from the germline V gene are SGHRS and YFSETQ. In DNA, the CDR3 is TGCGCCAGCAGCGTGGGCGACCGGGGACAGAGGACCTACGAGCAGTACTTC. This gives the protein CASSVGDRGQRTYEQYF. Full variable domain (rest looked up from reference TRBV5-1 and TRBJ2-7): KAGVTQTPRYLIKTRGQQVTLSCSPISGHRSVSWYQQTPGQGLQFLFEYFSETQRNKGNFPGRFSGRQFSNSRSEMNVSTLELGDSALYLCASSVGDRGQRTYEQYFGPGTRLTVT.